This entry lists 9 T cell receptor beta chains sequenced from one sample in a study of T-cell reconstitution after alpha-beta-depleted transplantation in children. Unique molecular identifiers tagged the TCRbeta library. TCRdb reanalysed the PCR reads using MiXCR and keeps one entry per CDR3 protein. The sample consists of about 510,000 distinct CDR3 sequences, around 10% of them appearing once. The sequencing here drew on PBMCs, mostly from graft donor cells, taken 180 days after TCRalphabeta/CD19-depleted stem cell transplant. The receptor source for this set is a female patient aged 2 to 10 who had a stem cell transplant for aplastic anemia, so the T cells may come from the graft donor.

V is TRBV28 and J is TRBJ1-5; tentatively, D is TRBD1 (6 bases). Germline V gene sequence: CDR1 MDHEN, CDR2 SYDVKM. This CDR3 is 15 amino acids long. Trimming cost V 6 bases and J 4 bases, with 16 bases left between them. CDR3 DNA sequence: TGTGCCAGCAGATCCTACAGGGTAGGGAATCAGCCCCAGCATTTT. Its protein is CASRSYRVGNQPQHF.

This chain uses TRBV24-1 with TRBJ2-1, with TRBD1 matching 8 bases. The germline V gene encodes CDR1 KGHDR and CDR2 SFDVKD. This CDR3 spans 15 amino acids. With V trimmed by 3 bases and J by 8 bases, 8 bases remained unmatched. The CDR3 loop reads CATSDPRDRRDEQFF. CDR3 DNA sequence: TGTGCCACCAGTGATCCCCGGGACAGGAGGGATGAGCAGTTCTTC.

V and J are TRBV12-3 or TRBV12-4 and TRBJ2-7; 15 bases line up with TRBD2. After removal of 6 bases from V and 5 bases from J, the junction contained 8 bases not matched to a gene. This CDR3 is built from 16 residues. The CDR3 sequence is CASRYGLAGGGNEQYF. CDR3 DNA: TGTGCCAGCAGATACGGACTAGCGGGAGGGGGTAACGAGCAGTACTTC.

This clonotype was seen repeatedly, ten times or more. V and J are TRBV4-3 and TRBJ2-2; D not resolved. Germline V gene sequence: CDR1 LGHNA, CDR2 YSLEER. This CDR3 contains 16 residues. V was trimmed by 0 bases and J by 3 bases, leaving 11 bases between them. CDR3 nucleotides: TGCGCCAGCAGCCAAGAGCCGAGACGGGACACCGGGGAGCTGTTTTTT. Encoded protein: CASSQEPRRDTGELFF.

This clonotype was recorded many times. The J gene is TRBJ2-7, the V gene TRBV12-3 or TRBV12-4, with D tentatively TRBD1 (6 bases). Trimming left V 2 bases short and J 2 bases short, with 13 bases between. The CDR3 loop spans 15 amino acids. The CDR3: CASSLRQGHPYEQYF. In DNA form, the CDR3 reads TGTGCCAGCAGTTTACGGCAGGGGCACCCCTACGAGCAGTACTTC.

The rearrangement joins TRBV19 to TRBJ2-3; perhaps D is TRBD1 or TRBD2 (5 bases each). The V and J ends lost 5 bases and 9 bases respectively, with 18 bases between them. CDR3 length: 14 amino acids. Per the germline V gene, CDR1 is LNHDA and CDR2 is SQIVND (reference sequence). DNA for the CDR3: TGTGCCAGTAGTTTTCCCGGGACCGCGATAACGCAGTATTTT. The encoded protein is CASSFPGTAITQYF.

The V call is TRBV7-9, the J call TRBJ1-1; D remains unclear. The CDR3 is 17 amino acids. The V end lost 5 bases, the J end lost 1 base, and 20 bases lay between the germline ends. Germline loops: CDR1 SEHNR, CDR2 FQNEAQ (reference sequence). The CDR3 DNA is TGTGCCAGCAGCGACAACAGTCTCGGGCAGGCGAACACTGAAGCTTTCTTT. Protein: CASSDNSLGQANTEAFF.

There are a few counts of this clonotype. The CDR3 bases are TGTGCCAGCAGCCTAGGGGACAGCAACTACGAGCAGTACTTC. It encodes CASSLGDSNYEQYF. The genes are TRBV12-3 or TRBV12-4 and TRBJ2-7, with 7 bases lining up with TRBD1. The J segment lost 3 bases and the V segment lost 6 bases, leaving 8 bases of the junction unmatched. This CDR3 comprises 14 residues.

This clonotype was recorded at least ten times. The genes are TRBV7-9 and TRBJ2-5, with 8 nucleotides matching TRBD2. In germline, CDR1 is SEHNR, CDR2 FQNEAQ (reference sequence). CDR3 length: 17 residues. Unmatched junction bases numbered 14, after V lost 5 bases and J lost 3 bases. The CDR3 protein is CASSGRREALIEETQYF. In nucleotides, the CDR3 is TGTGCCAGCAGCGGAAGGCGGGAGGCCCTGATTGAAGAGACCCAGTACTTC. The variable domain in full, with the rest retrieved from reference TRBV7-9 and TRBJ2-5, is DTGVSQNPRHKITKRGQNVTFRCDPISEHNRLYWYRQTLGQGPEFLTYFQNEAQLEKSRLLSDRFSAERPKGSFSTLEIQRTEQGDSAMYLCASSGRREALIEETQYFGPGTRLLVL.